These 22 T cell receptor beta chains originate from one sample sequenced in a study of cytomegalovirus exposure and HLA in healthy donors. Primers for the PCR totalled 60 Vbeta and 13 Jbeta. Sequencing was performed with immunoSEQ multiplex PCR; in TCRdb, only in-frame clones are kept and a portion is missing. In the table there are 100,000 to 140,000 clones, more than 70% of which are singletons. Sequenced: PBMCs. The receptor source for this set is a man between 18 and 35 years old in good health and CMV-seronegative.

This clone has only one observation. This chain joins TRBV6-5 and TRBJ2-1; TRBD1 agrees at 8 bases. CDR3 length: 16 residues. Per germline, CDR1 MNHEY and CDR2 SVGAGI. Trimming at V came to 4 bases and at J to 2 bases, leaving 7 bases not matched to a gene. The CDR3 loop reads CASSSPGTGPYNEQFF. As DNA, the CDR3 is TGTGCCAGCAGTTCCCCCGGGACAGGACCCTACAATGAGCAGTTCTTC.

The chain is built from TRBV5-1 and TRBJ2-7, with TRBD1 matching 7 bases. The CDR3 covers 14 residues. From germline, CDR1 is SGHRS and CDR2 YFSETQ. Germline trimming cut 2 bases from V and 1 base from J; bases unmatched to any gene: 3. CDR3 in amino acids: CASSFKTGSYEQYF. The CDR3 nucleotides read TGCGCCAGCAGCTTCAAGACAGGGTCCTACGAGCAGTACTTC.

The J gene is TRBJ2-3, the V gene TRBV10-3; D is uncertain. The germline V gene encodes CDR1 ENHRY and CDR2 SYGVKD. The CDR3 totals 13 residues. V lost 6 bases and J lost 5, with 12 bases in between. CDR3: CAISSTREDTQYF. DNA for the CDR3: TGTGCCATCAGCTCGACTCGCGAAGATACGCAGTATTTT.

This rearrangement joins TRBV5-1 to TRBJ2-4, with D possibly TRBD1 on 6 matching bases. CDR3 length equals 15 residues. CDR1 SGHRS and CDR2 YFSETQ come from the germline V gene. The germline V and J ends were trimmed by 0 bases and 6 bases, with 13 bases remaining between them. The CDR3 protein is CASSLDRQGRNIQYF. The CDR3 coding sequence is TGCGCCAGCAGCTTGGACCGGCAGGGGCGAAACATTCAGTACTTC.

The chain carries TRBV6-9 and TRBJ2-7; TRBD2 might be the D (5 bases). Deletions cut 4 bases from V and 3 bases from J, with 19 bases between. In germline, CDR1 is MNHGY, CDR2 SVAAGI. CDR3 length equals 16 residues. The CDR3: CASSSLRRGEDYEQYF. The CDR3 nucleotides read TGTGCCAGCAGTTCCCTCCGCCGGGGAGAAGACTACGAGCAGTACTTC.

This clone has a single count. This rearrangement joins TRBV27 to TRBJ1-6; D gene uncertain. The V gene's germline CDR1 is MNHEY and CDR2 SMNVEV (reference sequence). Trimming stripped 0 bases from V and 3 bases from J, with 9 bases between. The CDR3 has 16 amino acids. The CDR3 spells CASSLSASLYNSPLHF. CDR3 sequence (DNA): TGTGCCAGCAGTTTATCGGCTTCCCTCTATAATTCACCCCTCCACTTT.

The chain employs TRBV9 and TRBJ2-5; 7 nucleotides align to TRBD2. The V gene end was trimmed by 3 bases and the J gene end by 1 base; junction bases not matched to a gene: 6. Germline assignment: CDR1 SGDLS and CDR2 YYNGEE. The CDR3 is made up of 15 amino acids. The chain's CDR3 is CASSGGGRAQETQYF. The CDR3 coding sequence is TGTGCCAGCAGCGGAGGCGGGAGAGCCCAAGAGACCCAGTACTTC.

The rearrangement links TRBV14 to TRBJ2-7; D is possibly TRBD2 (7 bases). The V gene lost 3 bases and the J gene lost 3 bases, with 12 bases spanning the gap. From germline, CDR1 is SGHDN and CDR2 FVKESK. This CDR3 contains 14 residues. This chain's CDR3 is CASSHVRGGYEQYF. CDR3 in DNA: TGTGCCAGCAGCCACGTGAGGGGGGGCTACGAGCAGTACTTC. The variable domain in full, with the rest retrieved from reference TRBV14 and TRBJ2-7, is EAGVTQFPSHSVIEKGQTVTLRCDPISGHDNLYWYRRVMGKEIKFLLHFVKESKQDESGMPNNRFLAERTGGTYSTLKVQPAELEDSGVYFCASSHVRGGYEQYFGPGTRLTVT.

This clone is classed as medium-sized. The chain is built from TRBV19 and TRBJ1-6, with D perhaps TRBD1 (6 bases). Germline V gene data show CDR1 as LNHDA and CDR2 as SQIVND (reference sequence). Trimming cost V 9 bases and J 13 bases, with 19 bases left between them. The CDR3 totals 13 residues. The CDR3: CASTQGSLGPLHF. The DNA for the CDR3 is TGTGCCAGCACACAGGGCTCCTTGGGGCCCCTCCACTTT.

This chain connects TRBV11-2 to TRBJ1-2; 8 nucleotides align to TRBD1. The germline V gene has CDR1 SGHAT and CDR2 FQNNGV. Trimming took 4 bases from V and 4 from J; bases not matched to a gene: 5. The CDR3 contains 14 residues. In DNA, the CDR3 is TGTGCCAGCAGCTCCCGGACAGGGACCTATGGCTACACCTTC. Translating gives CASSSRTGTYGYTF.

The CDR3 DNA sequence: TGTGCCAGCAGTGAGACTAGCGGGGGTATGAACACCGGGGAGCTGTTTTTT. It yields the protein CASSETSGGMNTGELFF. The V and J genes are TRBV2 and TRBJ2-2; 12 nucleotides align to TRBD2. Per germline, CDR1 SNHLY and CDR2 FYNNEI. Trimming took 3 bases from V and 1 from J; bases not matched to a gene: 3. This CDR3 has 17 amino acids.

This clone appeared a few times. Written as DNA, the CDR3 is TGTGCCAGCAGCGTACGGTTAGAGTGGAGTGAAAAACTGTTTTTT. Translating gives CASSVRLEWSEKLFF. The chain recombines TRBV9 with TRBJ1-4, with D unclear. V was clipped by 1 base and J by 7 bases, with 14 bases between them. Per germline, CDR1 SGDLS and CDR2 YYNGEE. The CDR3 has 15 amino acids.

V gene TRBV2 combines with J gene TRBJ2-6; possible D gene TRBD1, 5 bases. Germline values: CDR1 SNHLY, CDR2 FYNNEI. The length of the CDR3 is 16 residues. Trimming pared 4 bases from V and 2 bases from J, leaving 12 bases between. The DNA of the CDR3 is TGTGCCAGCAGTGGACAGAGATCAACTGGGGCCAACGTCCTGACTTTC. This sequence encodes CASSGQRSTGANVLTF.

J is TRBJ2-4 and V is TRBV2; 7 bases agree with TRBD1. Gene TRBJ2-5 matches the end of the DNA better, so the J call may be wrong. Looked up from germline, CDR1 is SNHLY and CDR2 is FYNNEI. The CDR3 sequence is 12 residues long. CDR3 sequence: CASRPGGTTQYF. The CDR3 coding sequence is TGTGCCAGCAGGCCAGGGGGTACGACCCAGTACTTC.

The rearrangement uses TRBV7-2 and TRBJ1-5; D possibly corresponds to TRBD1 (5 bases). This CDR3 is built from 14 residues. Trimming took off 4 bases at V and 7 bases at J, with 14 bases between the two ends. Germline CDR1 reads SGHTA; CDR2 reads FQGNSA. CDR3 protein: CASSSLGEGQPQHF. The CDR3 DNA follows: TGTGCCAGCAGCTCTCTGGGGGAGGGGCAGCCCCAGCATTTT.

CDR3 region: CAISPGQNTEAFF. The CDR3 nucleotides are TGTGCCATCAGTCCGGGACAGAACACTGAAGCTTTCTTT. This sequence joins TRBV10-3 and TRBJ1-1, with D possibly being TRBD1 (6 bases). The ends were cut back, 5 bases at V and 1 base at J, with 8 bases in the middle. Germline V gene lookup returns CDR1 ENHRY and CDR2 SYGVKD. The CDR3 runs 13 residues.

The CDR3 region has the DNA TGCGCCAGCAGCCCCGACAGGGGAGCATCCTACGAGCAGTACTTC. It encodes CASSPDRGASYEQYF. The rearrangement uses TRBV5-1 and TRBJ2-7; 8 nucleotides line up with TRBD1. This CDR3 region has 15 residues. The V and J ends lost 4 bases and 1 base, in that order; junction bases with no gene match: 7. CDR1 and CDR2 (germline): SGHRS, YFSETQ.

This chain links TRBV6-5 with TRBJ2-4, with no clear D. Germline lookup yields CDR1 MNHEY and CDR2 SVGAGI. Trimming pared 4 bases from V and 5 bases from J, leaving 9 bases between. This CDR3 is 13 amino acids long. The CDR3 loop reads CASSSNSENIQYF. The CDR3 DNA reads TGTGCCAGCAGTTCTAACTCCGAAAACATTCAGTACTTC.

The chain recombines TRBV5-1 with TRBJ2-3, with a possible D match to TRBD2 (7 bases). The CDR3 length is 16 residues. Germline CDR1 SGHRS, CDR2 YFSETQ. V lost 0 bases, J lost 2 bases, and 13 bases lay in between. DNA for the CDR3: TGCGCCAGCAGCTTGGAGGCGGGGGCCGTCACAGATACGCAGTATTTT. This sequence encodes CASSLEAGAVTDTQYF.

The chain couples TRBV29-1 to TRBJ2-5, with TRBD2 identical over 9 bases. The length of the CDR3 is 14 residues. Germline loops: CDR1 SQVTM, CDR2 ANQGSEA. J lost 4 bases, V lost 5 bases, and 8 bases had no gene match. The CDR3 sequence is CSVPPAGGVETQYF. CDR3 bases: TGCAGCGTTCCGCCCGCGGGGGGGGTAGAGACCCAGTACTTC.

This clone has only one observation. The junction shows a germline mismatch at one end, possibly a read error. The rearrangement uses TRBV29-1 and TRBJ1-2, with unresolved D. Per germline, CDR1 SQVTM and CDR2 ANQGSEA. The CDR3 consists of 13 residues. The CDR3 sequence is CSAGRESKFGYPF. Here the CDR3 DNA reads TGCAGCGCCGGCCGGGAATCGAAGTTTGGCTACCCCTTC.

This clone was observed a few times. This chain connects TRBV4-3 to TRBJ1-1; D perhaps matches TRBD1 (5 bases). Trimming pared 3 bases from V and 5 bases from J, leaving 16 bases between. The CDR3 sequence is 15 residues long. Germline CDR1 is LGHNA and CDR2 is YSLEER. The chain's CDR3 is CASSHVAGGGTEAFF. The CDR3 DNA sequence: TGCGCCAGCAGCCATGTCGCGGGGGGAGGGACTGAAGCTTTCTTT.